The rows below give T cell receptor beta chains drawn from one sample of a study of regulatory T cells in long-lasting Graves disease. TCRdb re-derived calls from the multiplex PCR reads in MiXCR, one entry per CDR3 protein. The sample includes approximately 350,000 distinct CDR3 sequences, roughly 12% of them seen just once. This same sample was also part of a study on T cells in Graves' hyperthyroidism and ophthalmopathy.

Sequenced here: peripheral blood mononuclear cells (PBMCs), sampled at new diagnosis, from a patient treated with antithyroid drugs. These TCRs come from a woman between 18 and 29 years old with Graves disease. The conserved cysteine and the conserved F or W are not part of the CDR3 here. Each record gives: CDR3 protein, V gene.

ASSSGARPPLH	TRBV28
SARLSWQGEQY	TRBV20-1
SAPVGGSGSYEQY	TRBV20-1
ASSEFRTSGPREQF	TRBV6-4
ASSQDTLQETQY	TRBV6-1
ASSFTRLSGNTIY	TRBV28
ASSQGRLAGGPGGYNEQF	TRBV4-1
ASSYGTGGWNEQF	TRBV6-2/TRBV6-3
ASSTDRVNTGELF	TRBV12-3/TRBV12-4
ASSPGRYEQY	TRBV25-1
ASSPQTGGVRIPF	TRBV7-3
ASSPQSSYEQY	TRBV13
ASKGLAGGRETQY	TRBV12-3/TRBV12-4
SVPTGGMSSYNEQF	TRBV29-1
ASSFRQGVEKLF	TRBV13
ASSNDRASYNEQF	TRBV5-1
ASSRNRVLAGGPTSSYNEQF	TRBV5-1
ASSRGGSSYEQY	TRBV28
SATTSDRGWEQY	TRBV20-1
ASSTATEDTGELF	TRBV28
ASSPEPYLRYGYT	TRBV18
SATKQEAGQF	TRBV20-1
ASSQEGRAGGSGYT	TRBV4-1
ASSHVGQINYGYT	TRBV6-1
ASSFSRPYGYT	TRBV7-9
SASDSYYGYT	TRBV20-1
SARAPRRVGSPLH	TRBV20-1
SATNRGSGNTIY	TRBV20-1
ASKLGGGPGGYT	TRBV19
ASILGASGTGELF	TRBV28
ATSRPGFSLLGYT	TRBV15
ASSGHRKNTEAF	TRBV19
ASGLLGHRAYNEQF	TRBV12-5
ASSMGQLRQNTIY	TRBV19
ASSQDTGEGNTEAF	TRBV4-1
ASSRRTGPLH	TRBV11-3
ASSFEGVAYNEQF	TRBV28
ASKLSALSEQF	TRBV19
ASARLVQDGQY	TRBV12-3/TRBV12-4
ASSQAGVSFEQY	TRBV14
SGGTSHSYNEQF	TRBV20-1
ASRVGLAGGIAGELF	TRBV6-1
ASSLIWRPDTQY	TRBV7-8
ASSVEPQWNTEAF	TRBV9
ASSLYGAGAVDTQY	TRBV7-9
ASSPLLPRGQGKY	TRBV11-2
ATGSGQGNSPLH	TRBV10-3